One sample yielded the 17 T cell receptor beta chains listed below, sequenced in a study of T-cell reconstitution after alpha-beta-depleted transplantation in children. Unique molecular identifiers featured in how the TCRbeta library was prepared. TCRdb redid the calling of the PCR reads with MiXCR, one entry per CDR3 protein. The sample consists of about 400,000 distinct CDR3 sequences, approximately 12% of them appearing once. The material sequenced was PBMCs, taken from the stem cell graft. These receptors originate from a human donor who donated a stem cell graft to a child with Fanconi anemia.

The genes are TRBV20-1 and TRBJ2-1; 11 bases match TRBD2. The CDR3 has 14 amino acids. After removal of 2 bases from V and 10 bases from J, the junction contained 7 bases not matched to a gene. Germline loops: CDR1 DFQATT, CDR2 SNEGSKA (reference sequence). CDR3 sequence reads: CSARNSGGAKEQFF. CDR3 DNA sequence: TGCAGTGCTAGAAATAGCGGGGGGGCCAAAGAGCAGTTCTTC.

V gene TRBV20-1 combines with J gene TRBJ2-5; 12 bases are a match to TRBD2. V shed 6 bases and J 4 bases; nucleotides not matched to a gene: 15. The CDR3 has 17 residues. In germline, CDR1 is DFQATT, CDR2 SNEGSKA (reference sequence). In nucleotides, the CDR3 is TGCAGTGCCGTCCTTTCTAGCGGGGGGGCCCTAGGAGAGACCCAGTACTTC. Its translation is CSAVLSSGGALGETQYF.

This clonotype has just a few counts. The J gene is TRBJ1-2, the V gene TRBV7-2, with D unclear. Deletions cut 2 bases from V and 3 bases from J, with 10 bases between. Germline V CDR1 and CDR2: SGHTA, FQGNSA. The CDR3 sequence is 14 residues long. CDR3 residues: CASSLMVGYYGYTF. In nucleotides, the CDR3 is TGTGCCAGCAGCTTAATGGTCGGCTACTATGGCTACACCTTC.

The rearrangement joins TRBV3-1 to TRBJ2-2, with D uncertain. Germline V CDR1 and CDR2: LGHDT, YNNKEL (reference sequence). Trimming left V 3 bases short and J 5 bases short, with 7 bases between. CDR3 size: 13 residues. The CDR3 here is CASSQRWTGELFF. As DNA, the CDR3 is TGTGCCAGCAGCCAGAGATGGACCGGGGAGCTGTTTTTT. Full variable domain (outside the CDR3, taken from reference TRBV3-1 and TRBJ2-2): DTAVSQTPKYLVTQMGNDKSIKCEQNLGHDTMYWYKQDSKKFLKIMFSYNNKELIINETVPNRFSPKSPDKAHLNLHINSLELGDSAVYFCASSQRWTGELFFGEGSRLTVL.

The chain uses TRBV7-2 and TRBJ2-1; 10 nucleotides line up with TRBD2. Trimming took 3 bases from V and 2 from J; bases not matched to a gene: 7. The CDR3 runs 17 residues. Germline V gene data show CDR1 as SGHTA and CDR2 as FQGNSA. CDR3 nucleotides: TGTGCCAGCAGCTTTCTAGCGGGGGCCCTTCCCTACAATGAGCAGTTCTTC. Its translation is CASSFLAGALPYNEQFF.

Many counts were recorded for this clonotype. This chain joins TRBV4-3 and TRBJ1-3; no definite D call. Trimming took off 1 base at V and 4 bases at J, with 11 bases between the two ends. Germline CDR1 and CDR2: LGHNA and YSLEER. The CDR3 is 15 residues long. The CDR3 DNA is TGCGCCAGCAGCCAAGTTCAAGACGGCGGAAACACCATATATTTT. Its translation is CASSQVQDGGNTIYF.

This sequence joins TRBV4-2 and TRBJ2-2, with 9 bases identical to TRBD2. V trimming: 2 bases; J trimming: 4 bases; junction bases outside the gene matches: 11. CDR3 length: 18 amino acids. Germline V gives CDR1 LGHNA, CDR2 YNFKEQ. Here the CDR3 reads CASSQSATAGGRTGELFF. The CDR3 DNA reads TGTGCCAGCAGCCAATCGGCGACCGCGGGGGGGCGCACCGGGGAGCTGTTTTTT.

The chain employs TRBV5-1 and TRBJ1-1; 8 bases are a match to TRBD1. The CDR3 extends over 16 amino acids. V shed 3 bases, J shed 0 bases, and the junction held 7 bases outside the gene matches. Germline assignment: CDR1 SGHRS and CDR2 YFSETQ. CDR3 loop: CASSSGQGGLNTEAFF. Written as DNA, the CDR3 is TGCGCCAGCAGCTCCGGACAGGGAGGTCTGAACACTGAAGCTTTCTTT.

The table lists this clonotype with many counts. This chain connects TRBV5-1 to TRBJ1-6; no definite D call. There are 15 residues in the CDR3. V dropped 0 bases and J dropped 0 bases, with 4 bases sitting between them. Germline assignment: CDR1 SGHRS and CDR2 YFSETQ. CDR3: CASSLESSYNSPLHF. CDR3 coding DNA: TGCGCCAGCAGCTTGGAGAGCTCCTATAATTCACCCCTCCACTTT. Full variable domain (missing parts from reference TRBV5-1 and TRBJ1-6): KAGVTQTPRYLIKTRGQQVTLSCSPISGHRSVSWYQQTPGQGLQFLFEYFSETQRNKGNFPGRFSGRQFSNSRSEMNVSTLELGDSALYLCASSLESSYNSPLHFGNGTRLTVT.

This clonotype has a handful of counts. The chain combines TRBV12-3 or TRBV12-4 with TRBJ1-1; D is uncertain. This CDR3 contains 12 residues. V lost 3 bases and J 8 bases, leaving 10 bases between the germline ends. This CDR3 is CASSFSAGEAFF. DNA of the CDR3: TGTGCCAGCAGTTTTTCGGCTGGAGAAGCTTTCTTT.

A few counts support this clonotype. The V gene is TRBV6-1, the J gene TRBJ1-2, with D maybe TRBD1 (6 bases). The CDR3 consists of 14 residues. The germline CDR1 and CDR2 sequences are MNHNS and SASEGT. With 6 bases removed from V and 7 bases from J, the gap between germline ends came to 18 bases. DNA for the CDR3: TGTGCCAGCAGCCTTACAGGGCTCCCGCGTGGCTACACCTTC. Protein sequence: CASSLTGLPRGYTF.

This clonotype was seen a few times. The chain has TRBV6-2 or TRBV6-3 and TRBJ2-1; TRBD2 aligns across 15 bases. V lost 2 bases and J lost 8; bases outside the gene matches: 10. The CDR3 is made up of 18 amino acids. Germline CDR1 reads MNHEY; CDR2 reads SVGEGT. Written as DNA, the CDR3 is TGTGCCAGCAGTTACGTTCGGACTAGCGGGGGGGCCAAGGATGAGCAGTTCTTC. It specifies CASSYVRTSGGAKDEQFF.

The table lists this clonotype with a few counts. This chain links TRBV5-1 with TRBJ2-5; the match to TRBD2 covers 8 bases. With 5 bases clipped from V and 2 bases from J, the junction kept 5 bases outside the gene matches. This CDR3 spans 14 amino acids. CDR1 is SGHRS and CDR2 is YFSETQ in the germline V gene. Here the CDR3 reads CASSSGTQQETQYF. CDR3 DNA: TGCGCCAGCAGTAGCGGGACCCAACAAGAGACCCAGTACTTC.

V gene TRBV28 combines with J gene TRBJ1-1, with D unclear. Germline V CDR1 and CDR2: MDHEN, SYDVKM. The length of the CDR3 is 14 residues. V shed 5 bases and J shed 1 base, with 11 bases lying between them. CDR3 DNA sequence: TGTGCCAGCAGTCCTCGCGACAAGAACACTGAAGCTTTCTTT. Protein sequence: CASSPRDKNTEAFF.

This clonotype was recorded at least ten times. The genes are TRBV7-2 and TRBJ2-1; 9 bases fit TRBD2. CDR3 length: 15 amino acids. J lost 5 bases, V lost 5 bases, and 7 bases had no gene match. Germline CDR1 and CDR2: SGHTA and FQGNSA. The CDR3 reads CASSAMGLAHNEQFF. CDR3 nucleotide sequence: TGTGCCAGCAGCGCGATGGGACTAGCCCACAATGAGCAGTTCTTC.

In this sample, this clonotype turned up many times. The chain carries TRBV6-4 and TRBJ1-5, with D maybe TRBD1 (5 bases). The V gene's germline CDR1 is MRHNA and CDR2 SNTAGT. The germline V and J ends were trimmed by 5 bases and 0 bases, with 23 bases remaining between them. The CDR3 spans 19 residues. CDR3 bases: TGTGCCAGCAGTCCAAACCCAGACAGCTACGCCTATAGCAATCAGCCCCAGCATTTT. As protein: CASSPNPDSYAYSNQPQHF.

The chain carries TRBV20-1 and TRBJ1-1; D is ambiguous. The length of the CDR3 is 12 residues. V shed 3 bases and J shed 4 bases, with 9 bases lying between them. Germline-derived CDR1 and CDR2 are DFQATT and SNEGSKA (reference sequence). The CDR3 region has the DNA TGCAGTGCTAGTGGAGACCGCACTGAAGCTTTCTTT. It is translated as CSASGDRTEAFF.